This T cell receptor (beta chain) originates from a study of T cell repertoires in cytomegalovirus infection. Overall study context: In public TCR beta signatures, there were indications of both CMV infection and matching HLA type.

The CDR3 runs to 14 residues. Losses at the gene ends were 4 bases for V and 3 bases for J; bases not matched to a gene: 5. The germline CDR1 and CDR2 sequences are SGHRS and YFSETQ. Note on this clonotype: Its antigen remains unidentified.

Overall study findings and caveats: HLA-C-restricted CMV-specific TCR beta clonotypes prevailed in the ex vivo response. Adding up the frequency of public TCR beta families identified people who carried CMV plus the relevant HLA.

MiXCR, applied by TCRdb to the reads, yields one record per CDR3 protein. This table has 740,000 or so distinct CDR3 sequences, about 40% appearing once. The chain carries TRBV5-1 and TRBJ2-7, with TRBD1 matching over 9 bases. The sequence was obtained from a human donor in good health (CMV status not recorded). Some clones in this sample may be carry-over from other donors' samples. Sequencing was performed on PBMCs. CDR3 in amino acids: CASSKDRGSYEQYF. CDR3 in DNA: TGCGCCAGCAGCAAGGACAGGGGTAGCTACGAGCAGTACTTC.